Described below is a single T cell receptor beta chain sequence and its context. The antigen remains undetermined. This table comes from immunoSEQ multiplex PCR, and its TCRdb copy is limited to in-frame clones, with some not included. The sample has under 600,000 clones, roughly nine tenths seen once. The data are from a study of Ad26.COV2.S vaccination and SARS-CoV-2 variants. Whole-study findings and limits: People given the vaccine had a wider spike-specific TCR breadth than placebo recipients did.

The sample's treatment: 15 to 20 received Ad26.COV2.S at low or high dose, single or two shots; 5 received placebo; per-sample allocation not given. At day 63 after the first vaccine or placebo injection, samples were drawn. The V gene end was trimmed by 5 bases and the J gene end by 3 bases; junction bases not matched to a gene: 6. The CDR3 contains 14 residues. The germline CDR1 and CDR2 sequences are SGHAT and FQNNGV. Sequences were derived from peripheral blood, sampled in a trial of Ad26.COV2.S vaccine versus placebo. This rearrangement joins TRBV11-2 to TRBJ2-5, with 7 positions matching TRBD2. The clonotype comes from a person aged 18-60 years who received the Ad26.COV2.S COVID-19 vaccine or a placebo. The chain's CDR3 is CASSQGLAEETQYF. CDR3 in DNA: TGTGCCAGCAGCCAGGGCCTAGCGGAAGAGACCCAGTACTTC.